A single sample is the source of the 21 T cell receptor beta chains below, sequenced in a study of T cells in Graves' hyperthyroidism and ophthalmopathy. Template material for amplifying TCR beta CDR3 regions consisted of RNA transcripts. Primed by the HTBI set, a first-round RT-PCR was run on the TCR CDR3. TCRdb used MiXCR to reprocess the multiplex PCR reads, holding one entry per CDR3 protein. The repertoire holds 310,000 or so distinct CDR3 sequences, about 18% seen once, with approximately 57% in the top ten. The source material was blood. Receptors were obtained from a woman aged 55-70 years with Graves' ophthalmopathy.

This clonotype was counted many times. The rearrangement joins TRBV7-8 to TRBJ1-3; D perhaps matches TRBD1 (6 bases). Trimming left V 2 bases short and J 0 bases short, with 14 bases between. Looked up from germline, CDR1 is SGHVS and CDR2 is FQNEAQ. This CDR3 region has 17 residues. The CDR3 DNA sequence: TGTGCCAGCAGCTTACAGGGGATCTCAATCTCTGGAAACACCATATATTTT. It is translated as CASSLQGISISGNTIYF. The variable domain in full, with the rest retrieved from reference TRBV7-8 and TRBJ1-3, is GAGVSQSPRYKVAKRGQDVALRCDPISGHVSLFWYQQALGQGPEFLTYFQNEAQLDKSGLPSDRFFAERPEGSVSTLKIQRTQQEDSAVYLCASSLQGISISGNTIYFGEGSWLTVV.

This clonotype came up many times. The chain has TRBV7-2 and TRBJ1-5; no clear D gene. The CDR3 totals 13 residues. CDR1 and CDR2 (germline): SGHTA, FQGNSA. V lost 3 bases and J lost 4, with 7 bases in between. CDR3 in amino acids: CASSFWVNQPQHF. For the CDR3, the DNA is TGTGCCAGCAGCTTTTGGGTAAATCAGCCCCAGCATTTT.

Many counts were recorded for this clonotype. J is TRBJ1-1 and V is TRBV5-6, with D possibly matching TRBD1 (5 bases). Germline V gives CDR1 SGHDT, CDR2 YYEEEE. Trimming cost V 4 bases and J 4 bases, with 14 bases left between them. The CDR3 is made up of 14 amino acids. The chain's CDR3 is CASSLPAGPTEAFF. Here the CDR3 DNA reads TGTGCCAGCAGCCTACCGGCAGGGCCCACTGAAGCTTTCTTT.

Regarding this clonotype: The junction and the germline gene differ at one end; a read error may be behind it. The genes are TRBV6-1 and TRBJ2-1; TRBD1 might be the D (6 bases). Germline lookup yields CDR1 MNHNS and CDR2 SASEGT. This CDR3 has 12 residues. The CDR3 bases are TGTGCCAGCAGGGAAACAGGGAATGAGCAATTCTTC. The encoded protein is CASRETGNEQFF.

In its sample, this clonotype was seen many times. V is TRBV27 and J is TRBJ1-6; D not certain. Germline V gene sequence: CDR1 MNHEY, CDR2 SMNVEV (reference sequence). With 2 bases removed from V and 7 bases from J, the gap between germline ends came to 12 bases. The CDR3 covers 15 residues. CDR3 coding DNA: TGTGCCAGCAGTTTACGGGCCCTGGAGAATTCACCCCTCCACTTT. This translates into CASSLRALENSPLHF.

This clonotype was observed at least ten times. This chain joins TRBV2 and TRBJ2-7; 8 bases agree with TRBD1. Trimming at V came to 8 bases and at J to 0 bases, leaving 6 bases not matched to a gene. Per the germline V gene, CDR1 is SNHLY and CDR2 is FYNNEI. The CDR3 is 14 residues long. DNA of the CDR3: TGTGCCAGCTCCTACAGGGGGGACTCCTACGAGCAGTACTTC. Its protein is CASSYRGDSYEQYF.

Many counts were recorded for this clonotype. The V and J genes are TRBV12-3 or TRBV12-4 and TRBJ2-1; D tentatively fits TRBD1 or TRBD2 (5 bases each). This CDR3 has 15 residues. Trimming stripped 0 bases from V and 4 bases from J, with 10 bases between. The CDR3 sequence is CASSLARDGYNEQFF. The CDR3 coding sequence is TGTGCCAGCAGTTTAGCAAGGGACGGTTACAATGAGCAGTTCTTC.

Many counts were recorded for this clonotype. The rearrangement uses TRBV28 and TRBJ2-7; D is possibly TRBD2 (5 bases). The CDR3 is 15 residues long. CDR1 and CDR2 from the germline V gene are MDHEN and SYDVKM. Trimming pared 3 bases from V and 2 bases from J, leaving 14 bases between. The CDR3 spells CASSLLGSSTYEQYF. CDR3 DNA sequence: TGTGCCAGCAGTTTGCTTGGGTCTAGCACCTACGAGCAGTACTTC. The full variable domain, with the rest looked up from reference TRBV28 and TRBJ2-7, is DVKVTQSSRYLVKRTGEKVFLECVQDMDHENMFWYRQDPGLGLRLIYFSYDVKMKEKGDIPEGYSVSREKKERFSLILESASTNQTSMYLCASSLLGSSTYEQYFGPGTRLTVT.

J is TRBJ2-2 and V is TRBV4-3, with unresolved D. Germline V gives CDR1 LGHNA, CDR2 YSLEER. There are 15 residues in the CDR3. The V end was cut by 2 bases, the J end by 0 bases, with 7 bases between. In DNA form, the CDR3 reads TGCGCCAGCAGCCAACGCCCAGCGAACACCGGGGAGCTGTTTTTT. Its protein is CASSQRPANTGELFF.

This chain joins TRBV4-2 and TRBJ1-2; D uncertain. The V gene's germline CDR1 is LGHNA and CDR2 YNFKEQ. The V and J ends lost 1 base and 0 bases respectively, with 6 bases between them. This CDR3 is 14 amino acids long. CDR3 loop: CASSQAPPNYGYTF. The CDR3 DNA reads TGTGCCAGCAGCCAAGCACCTCCTAACTATGGCTACACCTTC.

In this sample, this clonotype turned up many times. This chain connects TRBV5-1 to TRBJ2-1, with TRBD2 matching over 11 bases. The germline V gene has CDR1 SGHRS and CDR2 YFSETQ. V was pared by 0 bases and J by 4 bases, with 6 bases of the junction left unmatched. The length of the CDR3 is 17 residues. CDR3 in DNA: TGCGCCAGCAGCTTGGGGAGACTAGCGGGAACTTACAATGAGCAGTTCTTC. It is translated as CASSLGRLAGTYNEQFF.

A few counts support this clonotype. This sequence joins TRBV29-1 and TRBJ1-1, with 8 bases matching TRBD1. This CDR3 comprises 16 residues. The ends lost 8 bases at V and 1 base at J; junction bases unmatched: 15. Germline V gene data show CDR1 as SQVTM and CDR2 as ANQGSEA. CDR3 sequence (DNA): TGCAGCCTCCAATCCTGGGCAGGGGGCGCGAACACTGAAGCTTTCTTT. This encodes CSLQSWAGGANTEAFF.

This clonotype was counted ten times or more. The V and J genes are TRBV28 and TRBJ1-5; 10 bases agree with TRBD1. V shed 7 bases and J 2 bases; nucleotides not matched to a gene: 8. The germline CDR1 and CDR2 sequences are MDHEN and SYDVKM. This CDR3 has 16 residues. The CDR3 sequence: CASNSDRGLGNQPQHF. The DNA for the CDR3 is TGTGCCAGCAATTCAGACAGGGGGCTTGGCAATCAGCCCCAGCATTTT.

This clonotype was observed at least ten times. The genes are TRBV2 and TRBJ1-2; TRBD1 agrees at 7 bases. Germline values: CDR1 SNHLY, CDR2 FYNNEI. V lost 3 bases and J lost 5; bases outside the gene matches: 6. The CDR3 runs to 14 residues. The CDR3 region has the DNA TGTGCCAGCAGTGACCGGACAGGCCCTTATGGCTACACCTTC. It yields the protein CASSDRTGPYGYTF. The full variable domain, with the rest looked up from reference TRBV2 and TRBJ1-2, is EPEVTQTPSHQVTQMGQEVILRCVPISNHLYFYWYRQILGQKVEFLVSFYNNEISEKSEIFDDQFSVERPDGSNFTLKIRSTKLEDSAMYFCASSDRTGPYGYTFGSGTRLTVV.

About this clonotype itself: A much larger clone sits a single nucleotide away, making a read error possible. The rearrangement links TRBV6-1 to TRBJ2-7; a weak D match, TRBD2 (6 bases). Per the germline V gene, CDR1 is MNHNS and CDR2 is SASEGT. V was cut by 1 base and J by 4 bases, with 14 bases left in between. CDR3 length equals 15 residues. CDR3 sequence (DNA): TGTGCCAGCAGTGAAGGAAGACGGGGGAGATACGAGCAGTACTTC. It specifies CASSEGRRGRYEQYF.

In its sample, this clonotype was seen a few times. The chain links TRBV27 to TRBJ1-6; D might be TRBD1 (5 bases). This CDR3 comprises 14 residues. Germline CDR1 and CDR2: MNHEY and SMNVEV (reference sequence). Trimming shortened V by 5 bases and J by 13 bases, and 18 bases separated the two germline ends. CDR3 DNA: TGTGCCAGCAGTCCGCGGGGGGGGTTGGGTCCCCTCCACTTT. Residues: CASSPRGGLGPLHF.

At least ten counts were recorded for this clonotype. The V and J genes are TRBV12-3 or TRBV12-4 and TRBJ1-5; maybe TRBD1 (5 bases). The V gene lost 4 bases and the J gene lost 7 bases, with 11 bases spanning the gap. The CDR3 extends over 13 amino acids. The CDR3 is CASSSQGQQPQHF. The CDR3 region has the DNA TGTGCCAGCAGTTCCCAGGGTCAACAGCCCCAGCATTTT.

The chain has TRBV20-1 and TRBJ1-4; D might be TRBD1 (6 bases). The CDR3 length is 15 residues. CDR1 and CDR2 from the germline V gene are DFQATT and SNEGSKA (reference sequence). Trimming left V 2 bases short and J 4 bases short, with 14 bases between. This CDR3 reads CSARPGQSHNEKLFF. CDR3 DNA sequence: TGCAGTGCTAGACCCGGACAGTCTCATAATGAAAAACTGTTTTTT.

This clonotype was observed at least ten times. The rearrangement links TRBV27 to TRBJ2-7; 9 positions agree with TRBD2. CDR1 and CDR2 (germline): MNHEY, SMNVEV (reference sequence). V trimming: 5 bases; J trimming: 4 bases; junction bases outside the gene matches: 12. The CDR3 is 16 residues long. CDR3 bases: TGTGCCAGCAGTACCGTTAGCGGGAGTTCCCCATACGAGCAGTACTTC. This sequence encodes CASSTVSGSSPYEQYF.

To note about this clonotype: This sequence may be a read error, since a much larger clone differs from it by one base. V gene TRBV7-2 combines with J gene TRBJ1-2; TRBD1 matches 10 bases. The CDR3 consists of 17 residues. CDR1 is SGHTA and CDR2 is FQGNSA in the germline V gene. CDR3 sequence (DNA): TGTGCCAACAGCTTTTGGGACAGGGGACCTTCGGCCTATGGCTACACCTTC. The encoded protein is CANSFWDRGPSAYGYTF.

Only a few counts were recorded for this clonotype. The chain links TRBV4-1 to TRBJ2-2; no clear D gene. The length of the CDR3 is 16 residues. Trimming left V 1 base short and J 4 bases short, with 13 bases between. CDR1 and CDR2 from the germline V gene are MGHRA and YSYEKL. CDR3 sequence reads: CASSQVTSFSTGELFF. As DNA, the CDR3 is TGCGCCAGCAGCCAAGTAACGTCTTTCTCCACCGGGGAGCTGTTTTTT.